What follows describes a single T cell receptor beta chain. Its antigen is as yet unknown. Clones were sequenced by immunoSEQ multiplex PCR, and TCRdb holds only the in-frame ones, with some missing. Found here are fewer than 200,000 clones, about 89% of them singletons; the top ten hold 2% to 3%. The V and J ends lost 4 bases and 1 base respectively, with 11 bases between them. The germline gives CDR1 SGHTA, CDR2 FQGNSA. This CDR3 comprises 15 residues. These data originate in a study of cytomegalovirus exposure and HLA in healthy donors. Study-level findings and limits: Researchers counted roughly 150 TCR beta chains as cytomegalovirus-associated.

The sequenced material came from PBMCs. The chain carries TRBV7-2 and TRBJ2-1; no clear D. The source of this sequence is a young man in good health and CMV-seropositive. CDR3 nucleotides: TGTGCCAGCAGCTCCCCGCCCGCGTCCTACAATGAGCAGTTCTTC. Translated, it gives CASSSPPASYNEQFF.